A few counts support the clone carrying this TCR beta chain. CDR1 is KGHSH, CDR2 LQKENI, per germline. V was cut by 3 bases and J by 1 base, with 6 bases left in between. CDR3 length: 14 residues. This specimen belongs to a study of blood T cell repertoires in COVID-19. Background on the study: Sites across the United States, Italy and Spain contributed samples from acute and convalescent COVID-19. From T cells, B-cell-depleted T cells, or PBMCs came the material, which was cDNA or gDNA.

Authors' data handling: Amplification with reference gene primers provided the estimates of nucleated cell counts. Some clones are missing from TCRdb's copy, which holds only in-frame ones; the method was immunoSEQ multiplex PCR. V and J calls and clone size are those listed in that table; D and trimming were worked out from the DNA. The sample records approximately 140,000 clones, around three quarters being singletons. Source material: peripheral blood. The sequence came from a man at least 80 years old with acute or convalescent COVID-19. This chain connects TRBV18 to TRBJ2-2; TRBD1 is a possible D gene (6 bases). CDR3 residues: CASSPDRNTGELFF. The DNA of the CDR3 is TGTGCCAGCTCACCGGACAGGAACACCGGGGAGCTGTTTTTT.